Listed below are T cell receptor beta chains from one sample, sequenced in a study of blood T cell repertoires in COVID-19. TCRdb keeps only in-frame clones here, not all; method: immunoSEQ multiplex PCR. Here the sample spans roughly 250,000 clones, around 87% being singletons. The sequencing sample was made of PBMCs or T cells enriched from blood (not recorded which). The receptors here all came from a woman between 40 and 55 years old with acute COVID-19. Both conserved end residues are part of each CDR3. Fields, in order: CDR3 DNA, CDR3 protein, J gene, V gene, clone size, D gene. D genes are given only for firm matches. Where a row states a size, it is once, few, many or the class of an expanded clone; other rows omit it.

CDR3nt: TGTGCCTGGAGTGTATCTAGCGGGGGCTACAATGAGCAGTTCTTC
CDR3aa: CAWSVSSGGYNEQFF
j_gene: TRBJ2-1
v_gene: TRBV30
abundance: .
d_gene: TRBD2

CDR3nt: TGTGCCAGCAGCTTTTATAGCGGGAAGGGAGATACGCAGTATTTT
CDR3aa: CASSFYSGKGDTQYF
j_gene: TRBJ2-3
v_gene: TRBV7-2
abundance: .
d_gene: TRBD2

CDR3nt: TGCGCCAGCAGCAAGGCCGTAGCGGGAGGGGACAATGAGCAGTTCTTC
CDR3aa: CASSKAVAGGDNEQFF
j_gene: TRBJ2-1
v_gene: TRBV4-1
abundance: .
d_gene: TRBD2

CDR3nt: TGTGCCAGTAGTATAGAGAGGGTGGGCAATGAGCAGTTCTTC
CDR3aa: CASSIERVGNEQFF
j_gene: TRBJ2-1
v_gene: TRBV19
abundance: .
d_gene: .

CDR3nt: TGTGCCAGCAGTGAGAGTAGCGGGACTGGAGATACGCAGTATTTT
CDR3aa: CASSESSGTGDTQYF
j_gene: TRBJ2-3
v_gene: TRBV27
abundance: once
d_gene: TRBD2

CDR3nt: TGCGCCAGCACTGTTACGGACTCACAGGGAGAGACCCAGTACTTC
CDR3aa: CASTVTDSQGETQYF
j_gene: TRBJ2-5
v_gene: TRBV5-1
abundance: .
d_gene: .

CDR3nt: TGTGCCAGCAGTTACTCTCCAGGACTGTCGTCCCTCCACTTT
CDR3aa: CASSYSPGLSSLHF
j_gene: TRBJ1-6
v_gene: TRBV6-5
abundance: once
d_gene: .

CDR3nt: TGTGCCAGCAGCACAAAGTATGGCTACACCTTC
CDR3aa: CASSTKYGYTF
j_gene: TRBJ1-2
v_gene: TRBV12-3/TRBV12-4
abundance: .
d_gene: .

CDR3nt: TGTGCCAGCAGGAGCTACAGGGAAAGATCCGGGGAGCTGTTTTTT
CDR3aa: CASRSYRERSGELFF
j_gene: TRBJ2-2
v_gene: TRBV27
abundance: .
d_gene: .

CDR3nt: TGTGCCAGCAGGAGATCTGGACAGGTCTACGAGCAGTACTTC
CDR3aa: CASRRSGQVYEQYF
j_gene: TRBJ2-7
v_gene: TRBV6-5
abundance: .
d_gene: TRBD1

CDR3nt: TGTGCCAGCAGTGAATATGAGGTCAGCTATGGCTACACCTTC
CDR3aa: CASSEYEVSYGYTF
j_gene: TRBJ1-2
v_gene: TRBV25-1
abundance: .
d_gene: .

CDR3nt: TGTGCCAGCAGCCGAAGATGGGCTAGCGGGAGGACCTACAATGAGCAGTTCTTC
CDR3aa: CASSRRWASGRTYNEQFF
j_gene: TRBJ2-1
v_gene: TRBV3-1/TRBV3-2
abundance: .
d_gene: TRBD2

CDR3nt: TGTGCCAGCAGTTACCGGACTAGCGGGAACACCGGGGAGCTGTTTTTT
CDR3aa: CASSYRTSGNTGELFF
j_gene: TRBJ2-2
v_gene: TRBV6-5
abundance: .
d_gene: TRBD2

CDR3nt: TGCAGCGGTGCCGGACAGGGCTATGGCTACACCTTC
CDR3aa: CSGAGQGYGYTF
j_gene: TRBJ1-2
v_gene: TRBV29-1
abundance: .
d_gene: TRBD1

CDR3nt: TGTGCCAGCGGGACAGGGTTGGCTGGGGCCAACGTCCTGACTTTC
CDR3aa: CASGTGLAGANVLTF
j_gene: TRBJ2-6
v_gene: TRBV6-5
abundance: once
d_gene: TRBD1

CDR3nt: TGTGCCAGCAGCTTAGTTGCTAGCGTAGTCGTTGAGCAGTTCTTC
CDR3aa: CASSLVASVVVEQFF
j_gene: TRBJ2-1
v_gene: TRBV11-2
abundance: .
d_gene: .

CDR3nt: TGTGCCAGTAGTACTCACAGGGGATACGAGCAGTACTTC
CDR3aa: CASSTHRGYEQYF
j_gene: TRBJ2-7
v_gene: TRBV19
abundance: .
d_gene: TRBD1

CDR3nt: TGCGCCAGCAGCCTGAGGGTTTATGACAGGGAGGACGGCTACACCTTC
CDR3aa: CASSLRVYDREDGYTF
j_gene: TRBJ1-2
v_gene: TRBV4-1
abundance: .
d_gene: TRBD1

CDR3nt: TGTGCCACCAGCAGAACCGGGTATCCCCAGCATTTT
CDR3aa: CATSRTGYPQHF
j_gene: TRBJ1-5
v_gene: TRBV15
abundance: once
d_gene: .

CDR3nt: TGTGCCAGCAGCGCGACTAGTTTCAATGAGCAGTTCTTC
CDR3aa: CASSATSFNEQFF
j_gene: TRBJ2-1
v_gene: TRBV3-1/TRBV3-2
abundance: .
d_gene: .

CDR3nt: TGTGCCAGCAGTTACTCATTCTCGGGGATCAATGAAAAACTGTTTTTT
CDR3aa: CASSYSFSGINEKLFF
j_gene: TRBJ1-4
v_gene: TRBV6-5
abundance: .
d_gene: .

CDR3nt: TGCGCCAGCAGCAGATCGGACAGGGCCCAGTATGGCTACACCTTC
CDR3aa: CASSRSDRAQYGYTF
j_gene: TRBJ1-2
v_gene: TRBV5-1
abundance: once
d_gene: TRBD1

CDR3nt: TGTGCCAGCAGCCACCGGGAGACCCAGTACTTC
CDR3aa: CASSHRETQYF
j_gene: TRBJ2-5
v_gene: TRBV3-1/TRBV3-2
abundance: few
d_gene: .

CDR3nt: TGTGCCAGCAGCTCTGGGACAAATGCTAATGAAAAACTGTTTTTT
CDR3aa: CASSSGTNANEKLFF
j_gene: TRBJ1-4
v_gene: TRBV2
abundance: .
d_gene: .

CDR3nt: TGTGCCAGCAGCCTGGGACCTGGAGACACTGAAGCTTTCTTT
CDR3aa: CASSLGPGDTEAFF
j_gene: TRBJ1-1
v_gene: TRBV5-6
abundance: .
d_gene: .

CDR3nt: TGTGCCACCAGTGATTTACGGCTAGCGGGAGGGAATGAGCAGTTCTTC
CDR3aa: CATSDLRLAGGNEQFF
j_gene: TRBJ2-1
v_gene: TRBV24-1
abundance: .
d_gene: TRBD2

CDR3nt: TGTGCCAGTAGTATTGGAGGGGGCCTCTCCGAGCAGTACTTC
CDR3aa: CASSIGGGLSEQYF
j_gene: TRBJ2-7
v_gene: TRBV19
abundance: .
d_gene: .

CDR3nt: TGCGCCAGCAGCTTGGCGGAGACGGGAGAAGCTTTCTTT
CDR3aa: CASSLAETGEAFF
j_gene: TRBJ1-1
v_gene: TRBV5-1
abundance: .
d_gene: .

CDR3nt: TGTGCCAGCAGCTTAGAGTTAGCGGGAATACAAGAGACCCAGTACTTC
CDR3aa: CASSLELAGIQETQYF
j_gene: TRBJ2-5
v_gene: TRBV7-6
abundance: once
d_gene: TRBD2